The clone carrying this T cell receptor beta chain was recorded at least ten times. Its antigen is undetermined. The sample originates from a study of T cells in Graves' hyperthyroidism and ophthalmopathy. Researchers amplified the TCR beta CDR3 regions from RNA transcripts. During a first-round RT-PCR of the TCR CDR3, the HTBI primer set was used. TCRdb reprocessed the multiplex PCR reads with MiXCR, giving one entry per CDR3 protein. The repertoire holds around 300,000 distinct CDR3 sequences, with less than 15% as singletons. This CDR3 is 12 amino acids long. Germline loops: CDR1 GTSNPN, CDR2 SVGIG (reference sequence). Trimming shortened V by 3 bases and J by 7 bases, and 9 bases separated the two germline ends. General study results and limits: In simple terms, a model built on 13 V-J features told ophthalmopathy apart from stable hyperthyroidism.

Patients aged 18 to 65 had newly diagnosed hyperthyroidism lasting under 2 months. Each diagnosis was grounded in clinical symptoms, serum thyroxine and TRAb, thyroid ultrasound, and orbital computed tomography. This sample holds PBMCs from under 11 ml fresh peripheral blood. Material: blood. The receptor was derived from a woman in her 30s with Graves' hyperthyroidism that later progressed to Graves' ophthalmopathy. The chain couples TRBV30 to TRBJ2-2; D is unresolved. The CDR3 is CAWSLLLGELFF. The CDR3 DNA follows: TGTGCCTGGAGCCTGTTACTCGGGGAGCTGTTTTTT.